Listed here are 26 T cell receptor beta chains from one sample, sequenced in a study of cytomegalovirus exposure and HLA in healthy donors. The PCR used 60 Vbeta and 13 Jbeta primers. Generated by immunoSEQ multiplex PCR, the TCRdb table keeps only in-frame clones and is missing some. This sample's table reports about 130,000 clones. What was sequenced was PBMCs. These TCRs come from a woman aged 40 to 49 in good health and CMV-seropositive.

The V gene is TRBV9, the J gene TRBJ1-1, with TRBD1 matching over 7 bases. The germline V gene has CDR1 SGDLS and CDR2 YYNGEE. The CDR3 consists of 15 residues. V dropped 0 bases and J dropped 5; count of bases not matched to a gene: 7. CDR3 DNA: TGTGCCAGCAGCGTAGCAGAGGGGGCAGGGACTGAAGCTTTCTTT. Protein sequence: CASSVAEGAGTEAFF. Looking up the rest from reference TRBV9 and TRBJ1-1 gives the full variable domain: DSGVTQTPKHLITATGQRVTLRCSPRSGDLSVYWYQQSLDQGLQFLIQYYNGEERAKGNILERFSAQQFPDLHSELNLSSLELGDSALYFCASSVAEGAGTEAFFGQGTRLTVV.

This chain connects TRBV7-9 to TRBJ2-3, with 11 bases that match TRBD2. Germline CDR1 reads SEHNR; CDR2 reads FQNEAQ (reference sequence). The J segment lost 2 bases and the V segment lost 8 bases, leaving 3 bases of the junction unmatched. The CDR3 contains 14 residues. This chain's CDR3 is CASATSGNTDTQYF. The CDR3 DNA follows: TGTGCCAGCGCGACTAGCGGGAACACAGATACGCAGTATTTT. Full variable domain (remainder filled in from reference TRBV7-9 and TRBJ2-3): DTGVSQNPRHKITKRGQNVTFRCDPISEHNRLYWYRQTLGQGPEFLTYFQNEAQLEKSRLLSDRFSAERPKGSFSTLEIQRTEQGDSAMYLCASATSGNTDTQYFGPGTRLTVL.

The chain employs TRBV28 and TRBJ2-5; 9 nucleotides match TRBD2. The CDR3 totals 14 residues. The germline V gene encodes CDR1 MDHEN and CDR2 SYDVKM. The J segment lost 2 bases and the V segment lost 2 bases, leaving 0 bases of the junction unmatched. The CDR3 loop reads CASSLAGGQETQYF. The CDR3 DNA sequence: TGTGCCAGCAGTTTAGCGGGAGGGCAAGAGACCCAGTACTTC.

CDR3 coding DNA: TGTGCCCAAACTAGTTCAGATACGCAGTATTTT. Translated: CAQTSSDTQYF. The chain has TRBV30 and TRBJ2-3; the D gene is possibly TRBD2 (5 bases). V was cut by 8 bases and J by 4 bases, with 10 bases left in between. Germline CDR1 is GTSNPN and CDR2 is SVGIG (reference sequence). The CDR3 is made up of 11 amino acids. Complete variable domain (other parts from reference TRBV30 and TRBJ2-3): SQTIHQWPATLVQPVGSPLSLECTVEGTSNPNLYWYRQAAGRGLQLLFYSVGIGQISSEVPQNLSASRPQDRQFILSSKKLLLSDSGFYLCAQTSSDTQYFGPGTRLTVL.

V is TRBV5-1 and J is TRBJ2-5; D is perhaps TRBD2 (6 bases). Trimming removed 1 base at V and 2 bases at J, with 12 bases between. Germline V gene sequence: CDR1 SGHRS, CDR2 YFSETQ. The CDR3 runs 15 residues. The CDR3 region has the DNA TGCGCCAGCAGCTTGTCCGGGAGTGAACAAGAGACCCAGTACTTC. Its protein is CASSLSGSEQETQYF.

This chain links TRBV6-5 with TRBJ2-3, with 8 positions matching TRBD1. This CDR3 has 15 amino acids. Trimming took 4 bases from V and 6 from J; bases not matched to a gene: 9. Germline V lookup: CDR1 MNHEY, CDR2 SVGAGI. In nucleotides, the CDR3 is TGTGCCAGCAGTTCGGGACAGGTGGATTCCGATACGCAGTATTTT. Translating gives CASSSGQVDSDTQYF.

CDR3 residues: CASSWTSGRKYEQYF. The CDR3 coding sequence is TGTGCCAGCAGTTGGACTAGCGGGAGAAAATACGAGCAGTACTTC. The genes are TRBV28 and TRBJ2-7; 13 bases match TRBD2. CDR3 size: 15 residues. Trimming at V came to 4 bases and at J to 4 bases, leaving 4 bases not matched to a gene. Germline V gene lookup returns CDR1 MDHEN and CDR2 SYDVKM.

The J gene is TRBJ2-3, the V gene TRBV2; 7 nucleotides match TRBD1. This CDR3 contains 16 residues. Germline V lookup: CDR1 SNHLY, CDR2 FYNNEI. After removal of 5 bases from V and 2 bases from J, the junction contained 10 bases not matched to a gene. In nucleotides, the CDR3 is TGTGCCAGCAGTCCCGGACAGGAGTATTTCACAGATACGCAGTATTTT. Protein product: CASSPGQEYFTDTQYF.

The CDR3 region is CASSSFDRNTGELFF. CDR3 DNA: TGTGCCAGCAGCTCCTTTGACAGGAACACCGGGGAGCTGTTTTTT. The V and J genes are TRBV7-3 and TRBJ2-2, with D maybe TRBD1 (5 bases). Per the germline V gene, CDR1 is SGHTA and CDR2 is FQGTGA. V lost 4 bases and J lost 1, with 10 bases in between. This CDR3 has 15 amino acids.

The rearrangement uses TRBV6-1 and TRBJ2-5; D is undetermined. The CDR3 is made up of 15 amino acids. From germline, CDR1 is MNHNS and CDR2 SASEGT. Deletions cut 8 bases from V and 1 base from J, with 17 bases between. DNA for the CDR3: TGTGCCAGCGGCATGCCCCGCTTTCCCCAAGAGACCCAGTACTTC. Its translation is CASGMPRFPQETQYF.

The CDR3 protein is CASSRGGDTQYF. The CDR3, as DNA: TGTGCCAGCAGCCGCGGCGGAGATACGCAGTATTTT. This chain links TRBV11-2 with TRBJ2-3; D is unclear. V was cut by 5 bases and J by 5 bases, with 8 bases left in between. This CDR3 region has 12 residues. Looked up from germline, CDR1 is SGHAT and CDR2 is FQNNGV.

The chain is built from TRBV15 and TRBJ2-3, with 8 nucleotides matching TRBD1. The V segment lost 3 bases and the J segment 5 bases; nucleotides outside the gene matches: 4. The CDR3 spans 14 residues. Germline loops: CDR1 LNHNV, CDR2 YYDKDF (reference sequence). CDR3 in amino acids: CATSSRQGIDTQYF. For the CDR3, the DNA is TGTGCCACCAGCAGCAGACAGGGGATAGATACGCAGTATTTT.

The chain recombines TRBV27 with TRBJ1-2, with D unclear. From germline, CDR1 is MNHEY and CDR2 SMNVEV (reference sequence). V gave up 6 bases and J gave up 2 bases, with 16 bases separating them. CDR3 length: 15 residues. CDR3 residues: CASSFSGSTNYGYTF. The DNA for the CDR3 is TGTGCCAGCAGCTTCTCCGGGTCGACCAACTATGGCTACACCTTC.

The chain carries TRBV28 and TRBJ2-7; D possibly corresponds to TRBD1 (5 bases). Germline V gene data show CDR1 as MDHEN and CDR2 as SYDVKM. Trimming pared 2 bases from V and 4 bases from J, leaving 21 bases between. This CDR3 is 17 amino acids long. The CDR3 DNA reads TGTGCCAGCAGTTTAGGAGATGTCGCAGGGCTTGGGTACGAGCAGTACTTC. It is translated as CASSLGDVAGLGYEQYF.

The J gene is TRBJ2-2, the V gene TRBV6-4; 11 bases match TRBD1. The length of the CDR3 is 15 residues. The J segment lost 4 bases and the V segment lost 3 bases, leaving 1 base of the junction unmatched. From germline, CDR1 is MRHNA and CDR2 SNTAGT. The CDR3, as DNA: TGTGCCAGCAGTGATGGGACAGGGGGCACCGGGGAGCTGTTTTTT. This gives the protein CASSDGTGGTGELFF.

J is TRBJ2-2 and V is TRBV6-5, with 9 positions matching TRBD1. After removal of 5 bases from V and 5 bases from J, the junction contained 3 bases not matched to a gene. Per the germline V gene, CDR1 is MNHEY and CDR2 is SVGAGI. The CDR3 sequence is 14 residues long. The CDR3 nucleotides are TGTGCCAGCAGTCGGACAGGGGTGACCGGGGAGCTGTTTTTT. Translating it yields CASSRTGVTGELFF.

The rearrangement uses TRBV6-1 and TRBJ2-1, with 13 bases lining up with TRBD2. Germline CDR1 is MNHNS and CDR2 is SASEGT. The J segment lost 5 bases and the V segment lost 8 bases, leaving 3 bases of the junction unmatched. The CDR3 runs to 14 residues. The CDR3 sequence is CASQGTSGNNEQFF. CDR3 DNA sequence: TGTGCCAGCCAAGGGACTAGCGGGAACAATGAGCAGTTCTTC.

For this clone: The junction does not match germline at one end; this may be a read error. V is TRBV5-4 and J is TRBJ2-6; D gene unclear. In germline, CDR1 is SGHNT, CDR2 YYREEE (reference sequence). The CDR3 spans 13 residues. This CDR3 is CAASSSGANVLTF. DNA of the CDR3: TGCGCAGCGTCGAGCTCTGGGGCCAACGTCCTGACTTTC.

The rearrangement joins TRBV6-5 to TRBJ1-5, with D uncertain. This CDR3 comprises 14 residues. Trimming took 4 bases from V and 0 from J, leaving 7 bases between them. The germline gives CDR1 MNHEY, CDR2 SVGAGI. The CDR3 bases are TGTGCCAGCAGTTCAGGTTATAGCAATCAGCCCCAGCATTTT. Protein sequence: CASSSGYSNQPQHF.

The chain joins TRBV5-1 to TRBJ2-7; 9 nucleotides align to TRBD1. This CDR3 is built from 15 residues. The J segment lost 3 bases and the V segment lost 3 bases, leaving 7 bases of the junction unmatched. CDR1 is SGHRS, CDR2 YFSETQ, per germline. The CDR3 DNA is TGCGCCAGCAGCTCGGGGGACAGGGCGAACTACGAGCAGTACTTC. As protein: CASSSGDRANYEQYF.

The V and J genes are TRBV7-2 and TRBJ2-2, with a possible D match to TRBD2 (6 bases). The CDR3 has 18 amino acids. The germline gives CDR1 SGHTA, CDR2 FQGNSA. V lost 3 bases and J lost 0, with 17 bases in between. The CDR3 DNA is TGTGCCAGCAGCTTGCTAGCGCGAGATGCAGCGAACACCGGGGAGCTGTTTTTT. This codes for CASSLLARDAANTGELFF.

The V and J genes are TRBV5-6 and TRBJ2-7; 7 nucleotides line up with TRBD1. The V gene end was trimmed by 0 bases and the J gene end by 6 bases; junction bases not matched to a gene: 0. This CDR3 is built from 12 residues. Germline-derived CDR1 and CDR2 are SGHDT and YYEEEE. CDR3 residues: CASSLGQGEQYF. For the CDR3, the DNA is TGTGCCAGCAGCTTGGGACAGGGCGAGCAGTACTTC.

The V gene is TRBV20-1, the J gene TRBJ2-5; D is unresolved. This CDR3 spans 11 amino acids. The germline V gene has CDR1 DFQATT and CDR2 SNEGSKA (reference sequence). Trimming stripped 2 bases from V and 5 bases from J, with 6 bases between. The CDR3 region is CSARFSETQYF. Here the CDR3 DNA reads TGCAGTGCTAGATTCAGTGAGACCCAGTACTTC.

The genes are TRBV19 and TRBJ1-5; no firm D call. Germline loops: CDR1 LNHDA, CDR2 SQIVND (reference sequence). The V and J ends lost 4 bases and 1 base respectively, with 11 bases between them. This CDR3 contains 15 residues. The CDR3 region is CASSTILRSNQPQHF. In nucleotides, the CDR3 is TGTGCCAGTAGTACGATTTTGCGCAGCAATCAGCCCCAGCATTTT.

This sequence joins TRBV29-1 and TRBJ2-2, with a possible D match to TRBD2 (5 bases). Germline V gene lookup returns CDR1 SQVTM and CDR2 ANQGSEA. This CDR3 region has 16 residues. The V end was cut by 6 bases, the J end by 1 base, with 18 bases between. This chain's CDR3 is CSVPRVGNLNTGELFF. The CDR3 DNA sequence: TGCAGCGTGCCGCGGGTGGGGAACCTGAACACCGGGGAGCTGTTTTTT.

The genes are TRBV27 and TRBJ1-2, with D tentatively TRBD1 (6 bases). Per the germline V gene, CDR1 is MNHEY and CDR2 is SMNVEV (reference sequence). V lost 3 bases, J lost 3 bases, and 11 bases lay in between. The CDR3 runs to 14 residues. The DNA for the CDR3 is TGTGCCAGCAGTTTCGACAGGCGGGACTATGGCTACACCTTC. As protein: CASSFDRRDYGYTF.